This TCR beta chain was found in a study of T cells in Graves' hyperthyroidism and ophthalmopathy. Study information: Peripheral blood collection took place at initial diagnosis, before any treatment.

This CDR3 spans 14 amino acids. Per germline, CDR1 LGHDT and CDR2 YNNKEL (reference sequence). The V segment lost 4 bases and the J segment 2 bases; nucleotides outside the gene matches: 1. This clonotype was seen ten or more times. The antigen is unknown. The study included ophthalmopathy patients with Clinical Activity Score at least 3, NOSPECS grade at least 4 and duration under 3 months. It was RNA transcripts that yielded the amplified TCR beta CDR3 regions. HTBI primers were the set used in a first-round RT-PCR of the TCR CDR3. A single record per CDR3 protein comes from TCRdb applying MiXCR to the multiplex PCR reads. Of hundreds of thousands of distinct CDR3 sequences in the sample, 20% to 25% were seen once. The study's findings and limits: The majority of expanded thyroid clonotypes above 0.001 also appeared in blood. Separating ophthalmopathy from stable hyperthyroidism was achieved by a 13 V-J model.

Sequenced input: blood. The chain employs TRBV3-1 and TRBJ2-1; 8 bases are a match to TRBD2. This TCR was recovered from a man under 40 with Graves' ophthalmopathy. CDR3 sequence: CASSPGLAYNEQFF. In DNA form, the CDR3 reads TGTGCCAGCAGCCCGGGACTAGCCTACAATGAGCAGTTCTTC.